A selection of T cell receptor beta chains follows, all from one sample in a study of blood T cell repertoires in COVID-19. TCRdb's copy holds only in-frame clones and misses some; the assay was immunoSEQ multiplex PCR. The sample consists of over 350,000 clones, approximately 90% of them appearing once. The sequenced sample was PBMCs or T cells enriched from blood (not recorded which). All receptors come from a woman between 45 and 60 years old who had recovered from COVID-19. Both conserved end residues are part of each CDR3. Fields, in order: V gene, D gene, clone size, J gene, CDR3 DNA, CDR3 protein. The D gene is left open where the match is weak. Clone size is stated in some rows and not others, as once, few, many or a class when expanded.

TRBV19	.	.	TRBJ1-4	TGTGCCAGTTCAGGGGTACCCGGCGCTAATGAAAAACTGTTTTTT	CASSGVPGANEKLFF
TRBV7-2	.	.	TRBJ1-1	TGTGCCAGCAGCTTAGGCCCACAGGGCCGGAGTAACACTGAAGCTTTCTTT	CASSLGPQGRSNTEAFF
TRBV18	.	.	TRBJ1-2	TGTGCCAGCTCCCTGGACAGCGTTCGGTATGGCTACACCTTC	CASSLDSVRYGYTF
TRBV2	.	.	TRBJ1-2	TGTGCCAGCAGAGGCAGGGTTACCTATGGCTACACCTTC	CASRGRVTYGYTF
TRBV10-3	.	.	TRBJ1-4	TGTGCCACCAAATCAGGGTCAGTTGCAACTAATGAAAAACTGTTTTTT	CATKSGSVATNEKLFF
TRBV2	TRBD1	few	TRBJ1-3	TGTGCCAGCAAGCATGGGACAGGGGGAAACACCATATATTTT	CASKHGTGGNTIYF
TRBV27	TRBD1	.	TRBJ2-7	TGTGCCAGCAGTCGACAGGGGTCGAGCCCCGAGCAGTACTTC	CASSRQGSSPEQYF
TRBV28	TRBD1	.	TRBJ1-4	TGTGCCAGCCGCGTACCCACGGGACAGAATGAAAAACTGTTTTTT	CASRVPTGQNEKLFF
TRBV5-8	TRBD1	.	TRBJ2-6	TGTGCCAGCAGCTTGGTTCAGGGGGCGCACGGGGCCAACGTCCTGACTTTC	CASSLVQGAHGANVLTF
TRBV13	.	.	TRBJ1-1	TGTGCCAGCAGCTTAGGGGTACAAAGATTCGCTTTCTTT	CASSLGVQRFAFF
TRBV7-3	TRBD2	.	TRBJ2-5	TGTGCCAGCAGCCCCGGGGGGGCAGCCGAGACCCAGTACTTC	CASSPGGAAETQYF
TRBV9	.	.	TRBJ2-5	TGTGCCAGCAGCGGTGAGGACTTCTCGGAGACCCAGTACTTC	CASSGEDFSETQYF
TRBV6-5	.	.	TRBJ1-1	TGTGCCAGCAGAAAGGCGGGGGAAGCTTTCTTT	CASRKAGEAFF
TRBV7-2	.	.	TRBJ1-2	TGTGCCAGCAGCTTAGCGGCTCTGGGGGCGGGTGGCTACACCTTC	CASSLAALGAGGYTF
TRBV4-1	.	.	TRBJ1-4	TGCGCCAGCAGCGGTCCTGGCGAAAAACTGTTTTTT	CASSGPGEKLFF
TRBV4-1	.	.	TRBJ2-3	TGCGCCAGCAGCCAAGATGAGTTGCGGGGCACAGATACGCAGTATTTT	CASSQDELRGTDTQYF